This T cell receptor (beta chain) derives from a study of T cell repertoires in cytomegalovirus infection. At the level of the study: Recently identified HLA-C-restricted CMV epitopes were among the peptides used. Public TCR beta signatures provided an indication of both CMV infection and a matching HLA type.

This clonotype was counted at least ten times. Its specificity is not known. The study, taken as a whole, reports: Identification of carriers of CMV plus the relevant HLA was performed using cumulative public TCR beta family frequency. In two of eight donors, the top clonotype was HLA-C-restricted CMV-specific.

TCRdb re-derived calls from the reads in MiXCR, one entry per CDR3 protein. Of approximately 990,000 distinct CDR3 sequences listed, approximately 31% are singletons. V shed 5 bases and J shed 5 bases, with 16 bases lying between them. The CDR3 consists of 14 residues. Germline V CDR1 and CDR2: SGHVS, FNYEAQ. The sequence was collected from a human donor in good health (CMV status not recorded). Some clones in this sample may be carry-over from other donors' samples. V is TRBV7-6 and J is TRBJ2-7; tentative D call: TRBD2 (5 bases). The material was cultured CD8+ T cells from PBMCs, obtained from culture after CMV antigen stimulation. For the CDR3, the DNA is TGTGCCAGCAGCGCTTCTTCTGCGGGCCACGAGCAGTACTTC. This translates into CASSASSAGHEQYF.